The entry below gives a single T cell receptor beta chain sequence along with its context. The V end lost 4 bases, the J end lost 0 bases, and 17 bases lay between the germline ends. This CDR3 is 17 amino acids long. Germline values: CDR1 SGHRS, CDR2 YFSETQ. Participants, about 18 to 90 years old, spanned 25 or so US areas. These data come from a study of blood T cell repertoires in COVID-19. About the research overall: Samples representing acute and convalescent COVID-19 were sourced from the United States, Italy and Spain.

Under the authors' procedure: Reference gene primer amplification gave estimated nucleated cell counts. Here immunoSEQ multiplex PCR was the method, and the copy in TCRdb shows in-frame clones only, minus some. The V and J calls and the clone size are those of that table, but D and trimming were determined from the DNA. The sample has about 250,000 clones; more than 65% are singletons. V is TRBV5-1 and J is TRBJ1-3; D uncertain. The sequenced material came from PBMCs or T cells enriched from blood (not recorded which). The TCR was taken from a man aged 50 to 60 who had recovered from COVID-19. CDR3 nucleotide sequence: TGCGCCAGCAGCGCTCTTCCCGGGTCGAGCTCTGGAAACACCATATATTTT. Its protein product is CASSALPGSSSGNTIYF.